Shown below are 24 T cell receptor beta chains from a single sample sequenced in a study of T cells in tumors after PD-1 blockade (dated by TCRdb to between 2017 and 2020). This sample's time point label indicates: before anti-PD-1 therapy. Libraries were made using the immunoSEQ multiplex PCR assay. Sourced from immuneACCESS, this table was stored by TCRdb with only in-frame sequences that have V and J called. A share of the clones is absent; for the studies checked, an unresolved V gene accounts for under half, and the remainder has no known explanation. This sample lists roughly 59,000 clones; around 80% were detected once. Clones ranked in the top ten supply 13% of the sample. The starting material was PBMCs, obtained before anti-PD-1 treatment. These TCRs come from a human donor with basal cell carcinoma.

The V gene is TRBV4-1, the J gene TRBJ1-3, with TRBD1 matching over 7 bases. Germline V gene sequence: CDR1 MGHRA, CDR2 YSYEKL. J was trimmed by 0 bases and V by 4 bases; bases with no gene match: 6. The CDR3 is 16 amino acids. The CDR3 DNA reads as TGCGCCAGCAGCCTCGGGACAGTAGGCTCTGGAAACACCATATATTTT. The encoded protein is CASSLGTVGSGNTIYF.

The chain carries TRBV21-1 and TRBJ1-6; TRBD1, as called in the table, went unchecked against the DNA. TRBV21-1 is a known pseudogene. There are 17 residues in the CDR3. The CDR3: CASSKWTPGQSGSPLHF. CDR3 coding DNA: TGTGCCAGCAGCAAATGGACCCCGGGACAGTCGGGTTCACCCCTCCACTTT.

The chain combines TRBV4-2 with TRBJ2-5, with D perhaps being TRBD1 or TRBD2 (6 bases each). The CDR3 extends over 15 amino acids. Germline V gene data show CDR1 as LGHNA and CDR2 as YNFKEQ. The germline V and J ends were trimmed by 0 bases and 4 bases, with 12 bases remaining between them. CDR3 coding DNA: TGTGCCAGCAGCCAAGATACCGGGGGCGGAGAGACCCAGTACTTC. The encoded protein is CASSQDTGGGETQYF.

This clone was seen more than once but under ten times. This chain connects TRBV5-6 to TRBJ1-4, with D possibly matching TRBD1 (5 bases). V lost 4 bases and J lost 7, with 20 bases in between. The germline V gene has CDR1 SGHDT and CDR2 YYEEEE. The CDR3 has 16 amino acids. The DNA of the CDR3 is TGTGCCAGCAGCACCCTGAGGGGCAGGGTGGGTGAAAAACTGTTTTTT. The encoded protein is CASSTLRGRVGEKLFF.

The gene calls are TRBV5-4 and TRBJ1-6; D possibly corresponds to TRBD1 (6 bases). V was cut by 2 bases and J by 0 bases, with 9 bases left in between. Germline CDR1 SGHNT, CDR2 YYREEE (reference sequence). CDR3 size: 16 residues. The CDR3 reads CASSFGGLSYNSPLHF. DNA for the CDR3: TGTGCCAGCAGCTTCGGGGGGCTCTCCTATAATTCACCCCTCCACTTT.

This sequence joins TRBV6-2 or TRBV6-3 and TRBJ2-3; D is possibly TRBD1 (5 bases). In germline, CDR1 is MNHEY, CDR2 SVGEGT. V dropped 3 bases and J dropped 0 bases, with 13 bases sitting between them. This CDR3 region has 16 residues. The CDR3 DNA reads as TGTGCCAGCAGTTATATTGTGGGGCTGAGCACAGATACGCAGTATTTT. This codes for CASSYIVGLSTDTQYF.

The V and J genes are TRBV10-2 and TRBJ2-1; 8 bases map to TRBD2. CDR3 length equals 15 residues. Looked up from germline, CDR1 is WSHSY and CDR2 is SAAADI. V lost 6 bases and J lost 4; bases outside the gene matches: 8. The CDR3, as DNA: TGCGCCAGCAGGGGGCTAGCGGGCCTTTACAATGAGCAGTTCTTC. The encoded protein is CASRGLAGLYNEQFF.

This clone was detected once. The J gene is TRBJ2-3, the V gene TRBV19, with 10 bases aligning to TRBD2. CDR3 length equals 15 residues. Germline trimming cut 6 bases from V and 4 bases from J; bases unmatched to any gene: 7. CDR1 and CDR2 (germline): LNHDA, SQIVND (reference sequence). CDR3 sequence reads: CASRLTSGAADTQYF. The CDR3, as DNA: TGTGCCAGTAGACTTACTAGCGGGGCAGCAGATACGCAGTATTTT.

The V call is TRBV4-1, the J call TRBJ2-1; a possible D gene is TRBD2 (6 bases). Germline lookup yields CDR1 MGHRA and CDR2 YSYEKL. The CDR3 loop spans 13 amino acids. The V gene lost 4 bases and the J gene lost 14 bases, with 18 bases spanning the gap. The CDR3 nucleotides are TGCGCCAGCAGCCGGATAGGGGCGGGGAGGAAGTTCTTC. Its protein product is CASSRIGAGRKFF.

The chain employs TRBV24-1 and TRBJ2-1; D might be TRBD2 (5 bases). From germline, CDR1 is KGHDR and CDR2 SFDVKD. Trimming removed 3 bases from V and 8 bases from J, with 10 bases in between. This CDR3 is 13 amino acids long. CDR3: CATSDPRGHEQFF. CDR3 DNA: TGTGCCACCAGTGATCCCCGGGGTCATGAGCAGTTCTTC.

The gene calls are TRBV12-3 or TRBV12-4 and TRBJ1-2; D call uncertain. The germline V and J ends were trimmed by 6 bases and 4 bases, with 9 bases remaining between them. The CDR3 extends over 12 amino acids. CDR3 sequence: CASRDSPYGYTF. The CDR3 DNA reads as TGTGCCAGCAGGGACTCCCCCTATGGCTACACCTTC.

The V call is TRBV13, the J call TRBJ2-5, with 12 nucleotides matching TRBD1. V shed 5 bases and J 1 base; nucleotides not matched to a gene: 8. The CDR3 contains 17 residues. The V gene's germline CDR1 is PRHDT and CDR2 FYEKMQ (reference sequence). The CDR3 DNA sequence: TGTGCCAGCAGCCCTAGCCCGGGACAGGGGGCCCAAGAGACCCAGTACTTC. Its translation is CASSPSPGQGAQETQYF.

The J gene is TRBJ1-2, the V gene TRBV12-3 or TRBV12-4; TRBD1 is a possible D gene (5 bases). This CDR3 is built from 13 residues. With 3 bases removed from V and 2 bases from J, the gap between germline ends came to 7 bases. The CDR3 DNA reads as TGTGCCAGCAGTTTCGACAGAAACTATGGCTACACCTTC. Translation: CASSFDRNYGYTF.

This sequence joins TRBV18 and TRBJ1-1, with no clear D. V shed 0 bases and J shed 4 bases, with 12 bases lying between them. From germline, CDR1 is KGHSH and CDR2 LQKENI. The CDR3 extends over 15 amino acids. The CDR3 region has the DNA TGTGCCAGCTCACCACCTTCAGCCGCCCCCACTGAAGCTTTCTTT. Translation: CASSPPSAAPTEAFF.

This sequence joins TRBV19 and TRBJ1-2, with 7 bases identical to TRBD1. V gave up 5 bases and J gave up 1 base; unmatched junction bases: 4. Germline CDR1 reads LNHDA; CDR2 reads SQIVND (reference sequence). The CDR3 covers 14 residues. CDR3 amino acids: CASSYRQGNYGYTF. The CDR3 DNA is TGTGCCAGTAGTTATAGACAGGGTAACTATGGCTACACCTTC.

This chain connects TRBV2 to TRBJ2-1, with D tentatively TRBD2 (6 bases). Per the germline V gene, CDR1 is SNHLY and CDR2 is FYNNEI. Deletions cut 7 bases from V and 3 bases from J, with 16 bases between. This CDR3 region has 15 residues. The CDR3 is CASTARLGGYNEQFF. In DNA, the CDR3 is TGTGCCAGCACCGCACGGTTGGGAGGCTACAATGAGCAGTTCTTC.

On this clone: Distinct nucleotide sequences in the sample also encode this CDR3. The chain links TRBV12-3 or TRBV12-4 to TRBJ1-2; D is perhaps TRBD1 (6 bases). The CDR3 contains 13 residues. V shed 2 bases and J shed 4 bases, with 8 bases lying between them. CDR3 nucleotides: TGTGCCAGCAGTTTAAGAGGGGGCTATGGCTACACCTTC. Protein sequence: CASSLRGGYGYTF.

V gene TRBV6-6 combines with J gene TRBJ2-3, with 10 bases aligning to TRBD2. V lost 7 bases and J lost 5; bases outside the gene matches: 6. Germline V gives CDR1 MNHNY, CDR2 SVGAGI (reference sequence). The CDR3 is 14 residues long. The CDR3 nucleotides read TGTGCCAGCATCCAAGCGGGGGGGGGAGATACGCAGTATTTT. This gives the protein CASIQAGGGDTQYF.

The genes are TRBV29-1 and TRBJ2-7; 12 bases are shared with TRBD1. CDR1 and CDR2 from the germline V gene are SQVTM and ANQGSEA. V trimming: 6 bases; J trimming: 5 bases; junction bases outside the gene matches: 5. The CDR3 runs 13 residues. CDR3 sequence reads: CSVAGQGAHEQYF. The CDR3, as DNA: TGCAGCGTCGCGGGACAGGGGGCACACGAGCAGTACTTC.

In DNA, the CDR3 is TGTGCCAGCAGTGGTCATACAGGGGACACACGGTCCTACGAGCAGTACTTC. Its translation: CASSGHTGDTRSYEQYF. The V call is TRBV2, the J call TRBJ2-7; TRBD1 matches 7 bases. This CDR3 is built from 17 residues. Unmatched junction bases numbered 13, after V lost 4 bases and J lost 1 base. Germline loops: CDR1 SNHLY, CDR2 FYNNEI.

V is TRBV18 and J is TRBJ1-1; D unclear. The germline V gene encodes CDR1 KGHSH and CDR2 LQKENI. The V end was cut by 5 bases, the J end by 5 bases, with 18 bases between. This CDR3 is built from 15 residues. CDR3 loop: CASSFLIETGTEAFF. The DNA of the CDR3 is TGTGCCAGCTCATTCCTTATCGAAACGGGGACTGAAGCTTTCTTT.

The sample holds a few counts of this clone. J is TRBJ2-7 and V is TRBV7-9; 9 bases agree with TRBD1. Germline V gene sequence: CDR1 SEHNR, CDR2 FQNEAQ (reference sequence). This CDR3 has 13 amino acids. The V gene end was trimmed by 5 bases and the J gene end by 4 bases; junction bases not matched to a gene: 3. The CDR3 DNA follows: TGTGCCAGCAGCCGGGACAGGGCTTACGAGCAGTACTTC. It specifies CASSRDRAYEQYF.

Comment on this clone: Other nucleotide sequences in the sample specify the same CDR3. The V gene is TRBV7-8, the J gene TRBJ1-6; maybe TRBD1 (5 bases). There are 15 residues in the CDR3. Trimming left V 5 bases short and J 10 bases short, with 18 bases between. CDR1 SGHVS and CDR2 FQNEAQ come from the germline V gene. The CDR3 DNA sequence: TGTGCCAGCAGCCGAGGAAGGGGAGAAAGGTCACCCCTCCACTTT. This translates into CASSRGRGERSPLHF. Using reference TRBV7-8 and TRBJ1-6 for the parts outside the CDR3, the full variable domain is GAGVSQSPRYKVAKRGQDVALRCDPISGHVSLFWYQQALGQGPEFLTYFQNEAQLDKSGLPSDRFFAERPEGSVSTLKIQRTQQEDSAVYLCASSRGRGERSPLHFGNGTRLTVT.

The chain carries TRBV7-3 and TRBJ1-1, with TRBD1 identical over 10 bases. V lost 4 bases to trimming and J lost 3 bases; unmatched junction nucleotides: 5. Per the germline V gene, CDR1 is SGHTA and CDR2 is FQGTGA. The CDR3 extends over 15 amino acids. CDR3 in amino acids: CASSSTGGAHTEAFF. The CDR3 bases are TGTGCCAGCAGCTCGACAGGGGGCGCGCACACTGAAGCTTTCTTT. The full variable domain, with the rest looked up from reference TRBV7-3 and TRBJ1-1, is GAGVSQTPSNKVTEKGKYVELRCDPISGHTALYWYRQSLGQGPEFLIYFQGTGAADDSGLPNDRFFAVRPEGSVSTLKIQRTERGDSAVYLCASSSTGGAHTEAFFGQGTRLTVV.